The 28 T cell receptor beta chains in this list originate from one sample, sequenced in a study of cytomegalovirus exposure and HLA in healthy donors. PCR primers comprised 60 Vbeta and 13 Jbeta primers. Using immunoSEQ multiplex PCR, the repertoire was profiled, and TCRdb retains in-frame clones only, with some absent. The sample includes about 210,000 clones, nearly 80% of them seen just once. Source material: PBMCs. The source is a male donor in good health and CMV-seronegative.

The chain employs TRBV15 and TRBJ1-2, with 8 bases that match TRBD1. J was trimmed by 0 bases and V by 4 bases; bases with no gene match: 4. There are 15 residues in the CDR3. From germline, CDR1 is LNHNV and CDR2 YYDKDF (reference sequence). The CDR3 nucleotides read TGTGCCACCAGCAAGGGGACAGGCTCTAACTATGGCTACACCTTC. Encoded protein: CATSKGTGSNYGYTF.

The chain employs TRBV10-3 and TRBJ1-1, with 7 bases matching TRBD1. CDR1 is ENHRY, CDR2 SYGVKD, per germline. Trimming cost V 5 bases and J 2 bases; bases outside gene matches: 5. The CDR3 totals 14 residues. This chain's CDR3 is CAISRGGLNTEAFF. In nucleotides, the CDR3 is TGTGCCATCAGTCGAGGGGGCCTAAACACTGAAGCTTTCTTT.

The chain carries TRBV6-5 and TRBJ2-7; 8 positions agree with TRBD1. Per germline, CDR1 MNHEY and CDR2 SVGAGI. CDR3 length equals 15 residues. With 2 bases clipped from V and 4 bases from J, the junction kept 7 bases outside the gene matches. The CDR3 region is CASSYRTGIGYEQYF. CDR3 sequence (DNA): TGTGCCAGCAGTTACCGGACAGGGATCGGTTACGAGCAGTACTTC.

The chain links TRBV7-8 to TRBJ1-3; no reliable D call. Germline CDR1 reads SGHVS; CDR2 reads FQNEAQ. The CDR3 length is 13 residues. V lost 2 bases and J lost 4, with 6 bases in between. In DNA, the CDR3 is TGTGCCAGCAGCTTATCCCAAGGAAACACCATATATTTT. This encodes CASSLSQGNTIYF.

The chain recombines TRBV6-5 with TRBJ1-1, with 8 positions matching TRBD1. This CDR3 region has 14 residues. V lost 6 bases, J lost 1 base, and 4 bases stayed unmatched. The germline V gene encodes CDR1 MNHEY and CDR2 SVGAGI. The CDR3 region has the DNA TGTGCCAGCAGAACAGGGGGATCGAACACTGAAGCTTTCTTT. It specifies CASRTGGSNTEAFF.

CDR3 residues: CASSFMWGSGNEQFF. The CDR3 DNA follows: TGTGCCAGCAGCTTTATGTGGGGATCGGGGAATGAGCAGTTCTTC. This sequence joins TRBV14 and TRBJ2-1, with D possibly being TRBD2 (5 bases). The V and J ends lost 5 bases and 7 bases respectively, with 18 bases between them. Germline V gene sequence: CDR1 SGHDN, CDR2 FVKESK. The CDR3 is 15 amino acids.

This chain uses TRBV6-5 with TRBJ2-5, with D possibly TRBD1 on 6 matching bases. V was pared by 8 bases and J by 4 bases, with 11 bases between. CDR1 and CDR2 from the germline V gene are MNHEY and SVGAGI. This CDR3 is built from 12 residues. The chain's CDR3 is CASSQGRETQYF. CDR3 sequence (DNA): TGTGCCAGCTCTCAGGGGAGAGAGACCCAGTACTTC.

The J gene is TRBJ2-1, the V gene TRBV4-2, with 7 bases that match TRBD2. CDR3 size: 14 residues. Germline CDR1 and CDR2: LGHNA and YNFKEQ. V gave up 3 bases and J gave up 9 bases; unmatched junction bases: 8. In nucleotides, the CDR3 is TGTGCCAGCAGCCATGGGAGGGTGGCCTCTGAGCAGTTCTTC. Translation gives CASSHGRVASEQFF.

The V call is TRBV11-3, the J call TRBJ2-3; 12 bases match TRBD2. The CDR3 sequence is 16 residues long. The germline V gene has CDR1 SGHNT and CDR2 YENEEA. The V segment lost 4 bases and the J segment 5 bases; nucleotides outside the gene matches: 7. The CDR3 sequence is CASSSPSGGAGDTQYF. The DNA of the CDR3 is TGTGCCAGCAGCTCCCCTAGCGGGGGGGCCGGAGATACGCAGTATTTT.

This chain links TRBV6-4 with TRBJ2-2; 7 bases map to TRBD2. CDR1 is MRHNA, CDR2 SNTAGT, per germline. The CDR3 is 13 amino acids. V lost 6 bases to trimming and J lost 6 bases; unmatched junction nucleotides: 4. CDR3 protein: CASSSGGAGELFF. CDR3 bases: TGTGCCAGCAGCTCGGGGGGTGCCGGGGAGCTGTTTTTT.

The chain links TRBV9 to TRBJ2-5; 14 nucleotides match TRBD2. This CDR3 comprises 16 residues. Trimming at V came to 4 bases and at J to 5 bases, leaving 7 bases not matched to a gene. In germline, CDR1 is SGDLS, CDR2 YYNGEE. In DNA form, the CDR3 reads TGTGCCAGCAGCACTGGACTAGCGGGGGGTTTGGAGACCCAGTACTTC. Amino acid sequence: CASSTGLAGGLETQYF.

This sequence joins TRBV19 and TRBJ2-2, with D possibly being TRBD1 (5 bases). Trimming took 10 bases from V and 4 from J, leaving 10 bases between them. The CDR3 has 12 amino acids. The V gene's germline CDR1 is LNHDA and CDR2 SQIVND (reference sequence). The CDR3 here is CATTGVTGELFF. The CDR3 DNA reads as TGTGCCACCACAGGCGTCACCGGGGAGCTGTTTTTT.

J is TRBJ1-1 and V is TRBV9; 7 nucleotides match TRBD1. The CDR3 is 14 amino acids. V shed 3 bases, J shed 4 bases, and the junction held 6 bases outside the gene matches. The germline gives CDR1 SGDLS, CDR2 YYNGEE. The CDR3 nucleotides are TGTGCCAGCAGCGCAGCATACAGGGGCACTGAAGCTTTCTTT. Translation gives CASSAAYRGTEAFF. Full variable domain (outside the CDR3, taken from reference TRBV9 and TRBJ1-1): DSGVTQTPKHLITATGQRVTLRCSPRSGDLSVYWYQQSLDQGLQFLIQYYNGEERAKGNILERFSAQQFPDLHSELNLSSLELGDSALYFCASSAAYRGTEAFFGQGTRLTVV.

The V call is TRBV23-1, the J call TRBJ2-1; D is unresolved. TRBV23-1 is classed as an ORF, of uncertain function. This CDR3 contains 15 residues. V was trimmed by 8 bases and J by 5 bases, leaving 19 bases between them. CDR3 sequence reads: CASGPVAALDNEQFF. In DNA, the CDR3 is TGCGCCAGCGGCCCTGTGGCAGCCCTAGACAATGAGCAGTTCTTC.

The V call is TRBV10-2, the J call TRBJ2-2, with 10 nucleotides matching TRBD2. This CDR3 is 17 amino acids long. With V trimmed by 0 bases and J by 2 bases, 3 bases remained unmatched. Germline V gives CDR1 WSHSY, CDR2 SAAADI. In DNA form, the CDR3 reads TGCGCCAGCAGTGAGTCCGGACTAGCGGTTAACACCGGGGAGCTGTTTTTT. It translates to CASSESGLAVNTGELFF.

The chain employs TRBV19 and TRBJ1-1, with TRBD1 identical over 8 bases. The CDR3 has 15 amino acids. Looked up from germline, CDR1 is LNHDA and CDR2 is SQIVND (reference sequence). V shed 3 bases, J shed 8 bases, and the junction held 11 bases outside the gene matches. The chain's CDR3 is CASSMVRGRLMEAFF. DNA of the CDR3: TGTGCCAGTAGTATGGTCAGGGGGCGTCTCATGGAAGCTTTCTTT.

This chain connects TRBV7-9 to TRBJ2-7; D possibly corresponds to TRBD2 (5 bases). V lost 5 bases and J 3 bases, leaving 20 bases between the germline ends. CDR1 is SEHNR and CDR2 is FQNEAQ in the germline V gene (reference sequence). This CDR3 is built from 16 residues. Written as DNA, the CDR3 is TGTGCCAGCAGCCTCACTAATAGCGAGAGTCGCTACGAGCAGTACTTC. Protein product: CASSLTNSESRYEQYF.

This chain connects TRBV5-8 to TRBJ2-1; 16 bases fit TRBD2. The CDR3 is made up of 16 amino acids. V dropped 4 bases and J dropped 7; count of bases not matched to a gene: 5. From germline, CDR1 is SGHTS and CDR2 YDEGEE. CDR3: CASSRGLAGGINEQFF. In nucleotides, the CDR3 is TGTGCCAGCAGCCGGGGACTAGCGGGAGGGATTAATGAGCAGTTCTTC.

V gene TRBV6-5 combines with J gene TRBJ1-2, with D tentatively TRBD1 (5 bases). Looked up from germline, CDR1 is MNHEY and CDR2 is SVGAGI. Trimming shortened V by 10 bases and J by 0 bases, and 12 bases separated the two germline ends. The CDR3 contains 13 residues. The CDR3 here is CATGRAANYGYTF. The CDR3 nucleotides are TGTGCCACAGGGAGGGCGGCTAACTATGGCTACACCTTC.

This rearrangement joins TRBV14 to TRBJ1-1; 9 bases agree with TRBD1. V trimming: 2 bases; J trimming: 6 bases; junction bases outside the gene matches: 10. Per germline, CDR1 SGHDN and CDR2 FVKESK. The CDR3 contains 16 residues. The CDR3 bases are TGTGCCAGCAGCCAACCCTCCGGGACAGGGTTCGCTGAAGCTTTCTTT. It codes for CASSQPSGTGFAEAFF.

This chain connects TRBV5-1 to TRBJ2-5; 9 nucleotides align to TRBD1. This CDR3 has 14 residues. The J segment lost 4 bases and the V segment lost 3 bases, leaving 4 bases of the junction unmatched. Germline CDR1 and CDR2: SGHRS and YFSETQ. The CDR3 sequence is CASSSRDRAETQYF. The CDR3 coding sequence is TGCGCCAGCAGCTCCCGGGACAGGGCAGAGACCCAGTACTTC.

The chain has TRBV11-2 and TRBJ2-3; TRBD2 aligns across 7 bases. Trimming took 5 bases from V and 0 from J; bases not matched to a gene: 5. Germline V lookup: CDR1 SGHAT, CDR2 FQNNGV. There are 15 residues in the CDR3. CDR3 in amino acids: CASSKGLPSTDTQYF. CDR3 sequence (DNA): TGTGCCAGCAGCAAGGGACTACCCAGCACAGATACGCAGTATTTT.

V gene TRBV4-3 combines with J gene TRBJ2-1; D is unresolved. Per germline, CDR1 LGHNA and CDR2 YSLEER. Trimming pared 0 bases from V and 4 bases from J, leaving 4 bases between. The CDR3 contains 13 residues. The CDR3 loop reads CASSQETYNEQFF. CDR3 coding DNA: TGCGCCAGCAGCCAAGAGACTTACAATGAGCAGTTCTTC.

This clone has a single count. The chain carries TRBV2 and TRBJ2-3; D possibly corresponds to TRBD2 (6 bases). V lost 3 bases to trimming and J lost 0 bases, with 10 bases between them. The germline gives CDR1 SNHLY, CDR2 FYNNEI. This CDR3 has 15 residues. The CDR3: CASSEEGLSTDTQYF. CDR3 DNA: TGTGCCAGCAGTGAGGAGGGGCTGAGCACAGATACGCAGTATTTT.

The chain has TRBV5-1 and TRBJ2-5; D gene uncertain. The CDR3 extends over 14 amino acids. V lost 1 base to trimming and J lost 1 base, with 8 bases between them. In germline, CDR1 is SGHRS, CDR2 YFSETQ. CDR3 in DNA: TGCGCCAGCAGCTTGACAGCCTTCCAAGAGACCCAGTACTTC. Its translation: CASSLTAFQETQYF.

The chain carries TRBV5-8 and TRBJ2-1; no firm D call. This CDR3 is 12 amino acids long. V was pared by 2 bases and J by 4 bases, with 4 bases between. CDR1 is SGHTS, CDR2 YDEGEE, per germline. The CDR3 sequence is CASSFGYNEQFF. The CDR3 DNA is TGTGCCAGCAGCTTCGGGTACAATGAGCAGTTCTTC. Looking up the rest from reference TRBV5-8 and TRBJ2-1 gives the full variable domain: EAGVTQSPTHLIKTRGQQATLRCSPISGHTSVYWYQQALGLGLQFLLWYDEGEERNRGNFPPRFSGRQFPNYSSELNVNALELEDSALYLCASSFGYNEQFFGPGTRLTVL.

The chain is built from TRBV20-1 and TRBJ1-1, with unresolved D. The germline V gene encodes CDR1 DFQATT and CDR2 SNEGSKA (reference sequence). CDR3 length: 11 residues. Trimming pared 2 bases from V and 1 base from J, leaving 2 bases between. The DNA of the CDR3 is TGCAGTGCTAGACAGAACACTGAAGCTTTCTTT. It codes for CSARQNTEAFF.

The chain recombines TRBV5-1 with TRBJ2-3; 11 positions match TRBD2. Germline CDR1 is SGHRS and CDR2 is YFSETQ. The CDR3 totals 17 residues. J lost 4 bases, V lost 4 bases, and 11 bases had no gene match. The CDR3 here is CASSIYTSGSQADTQYF. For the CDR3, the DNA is TGCGCCAGCAGCATTTACACTAGCGGGAGTCAAGCAGATACGCAGTATTTT.